This TCR beta chain emerged from a study of cytomegalovirus exposure and HLA in healthy donors. For the study at large: Samples from HLA-typed donors yielded around 79 million unique TCRs in an early data release.

The PCR contained 60 Vbeta and 13 Jbeta primers. Repertoires were generated with immunoSEQ multiplex PCR, while TCRdb's copy carries only in-frame clones and drops some. There are over 70,000 clones in the sample; about 80% occur only once, and approximately 1.4% lies in the top ten. Overall study results and limits: As was reported, the classifier diagnosed cytomegalovirus status with high specificity and sensitivity. A few chains tied to CMV proved CMV antigen-specific in vitro. TCR beta chains associated with HLA were, in a later analysis, more clonally expanded than equally common others.

On this clone: Antigen unknown.

Germline CDR1 SQVTM, CDR2 ANQGSEA. The CDR3 is made up of 13 amino acids. The trim removed 6 bases at V and 4 bases at J, leaving 4 bases unmatched. The sequenced material came from PBMCs. The chain couples TRBV29-1 to TRBJ2-1; 9 bases align to TRBD1. The sequence derives from a male donor in good health and CMV-seronegative. The CDR3 sequence is CSVGQGGYNEQFF. The DNA for the CDR3 is TGCAGCGTGGGACAGGGAGGGTACAATGAGCAGTTCTTC.